A selection of T cell receptor beta chains follows, all from one sample in a study of beta chain features in type 1 diabetes. TCRdb's table, derived via immunoSEQ multiplex PCR, lists solely in-frame clones and lacks some. The profile shows around 690,000 clones, around 11% of them singletons. Sequences were obtained from naive CD4+ T cells from blood. The receptors shown here come from a man aged 25-40 years with type 1 diabetes. CDR3s include the opening cysteine and the closing phenylalanine or tryptophan. The D gene is left open where the match is weak. Size is stated for part of the rows, as once, few or many counts, or as a class when the clone is expanded.

few	TRBV5-4	TRBJ2-5	TRBD2	CASSLTGTRETQYF	TGTGCCAGCAGCTTGACCGGGACTAGAGAGACCCAGTACTTC
few	TRBV27	TRBJ2-2	-	CASSFRGPEPGELFF	TGTGCCAGCAGTTTCCGGGGACCTGAACCCGGGGAGCTGTTTTTT
few	TRBV30	TRBJ1-5	TRBD1	CASDRGTNQPQHF	TGTGCCTCGGACAGGGGGACCAATCAGCCCCAGCATTTT
-	TRBV11-2	TRBJ2-5	TRBD2	CASTLAGGEETQYF	TGTGCCAGCACTTTGGCGGGGGGAGAAGAGACCCAGTACTTC
few	TRBV6-5	TRBJ2-2	TRBD1	CASRPGQITGELFF	TGTGCCAGCAGGCCGGGACAGATCACCGGGGAGCTGTTTTTT
few	TRBV5-6	TRBJ1-1	-	CASSRTGITEAFF	TGTGCCAGCAGCCGAACAGGGATAACTGAAGCTTTCTTT
few	TRBV7-2	TRBJ1-2	TRBD1	CASGMGQGIVNYGYTF	TGTGCCAGCGGAATGGGACAGGGGATAGTTAACTATGGCTACACCTTC
few	TRBV7-9	TRBJ2-3	TRBD2	CASSRWSGGTSPRDTQYF	TGTGCCAGCAGCCGATGGAGCGGGGGGACGTCACCGCGGGATACGCAGTATTTT
-	TRBV6-6	TRBJ1-5	-	CASRYLAQPQHF	TGTGCCAGCCGATATTTGGCACAGCCCCAGCATTTT
few	TRBV19	TRBJ1-1	TRBD1	CASSIKGQSNTEAFF	TGTGCCAGTAGTATAAAGGGACAGAGTAACACTGAAGCTTTCTTT
-	TRBV25-1	TRBJ2-2	-	CASSASKTGTFDTGELFF	TGTGCCAGCAGTGCTTCGAAGACCGGGACATTCGACACCGGGGAGCTGTTTTTT
few	TRBV4-3	TRBJ2-2	-	CASSQELAGTGELFF	TGCGCCAGCAGCCAAGAATTAGCCGGCACCGGGGAGCTGTTTTTT
few	TRBV5-6	TRBJ2-5	-	CASRTNRFSETQYF	TGTGCCAGCAGAACTAATAGGTTTTCAGAGACCCAGTACTTC
-	TRBV19	TRBJ2-7	-	CASSIYARPAYEQYF	TGTGCCAGTAGTATTTACGCACGACCCGCCTACGAGCAGTACTTC
few	TRBV11-2	TRBJ1-3	-	CASSLGRISGNTIYF	TGTGCCAGCAGCTTAGGGCGGATCTCTGGAAACACCATATATTTT
-	TRBV4-3	TRBJ1-2	-	CASSQVVGQTNYGYTF	TGCGCCAGCAGCCAAGTAGTAGGACAGACTAACTATGGCTACACCTTC
few	TRBV5-4	TRBJ2-5	-	CASSTLAQETQYF	TGTGCCAGCTCGACCCTAGCCCAAGAGACCCAGTACTTC
few	TRBV25-1	TRBJ1-2	-	CASSELSGNYGYTF	TGTGCCAGCAGTGAATTATCCGGGAACTATGGCTACACCTTC
-	TRBV6-6	TRBJ2-7	-	CASNVQVTYEQYF	TGTGCCAGCAATGTCCAGGTGACCTACGAGCAGTACTTC
few	TRBV7-9	TRBJ2-2	-	CASSLTPILGGGTGELFF	TGTGCCAGCAGCTTAACCCCTATCCTAGGGGGAGGCACCGGGGAGCTGTTTTTT
few	TRBV4-3	TRBJ1-1	-	CASSLSGDTEAFF	TGCGCCAGCAGCCTCAGTGGGGACACTGAAGCTTTCTTT
-	TRBV18	TRBJ2-7	-	CASSQADPAGEQYF	TGTGCCAGCTCACAGGCCGACCCGGCGGGCGAGCAGTACTTC
few	TRBV28	TRBJ2-7	-	CASRTPGHPNNF	TGTGCCAGCAGGACACCGGGACACCCTAACAACTTC
few	TRBV28	TRBJ1-5	-	CASSLRQSRNQPQHF	TGTGCCAGCAGCCTACGACAGAGTCGCAATCAGCCCCAGCATTTT
-	TRBV5-1	TRBJ1-2	TRBD1	CASSYRDSWPDYGYTF	TGCGCCAGCAGTTATCGGGACAGTTGGCCCGACTATGGCTACACCTTC
-	TRBV29-1	TRBJ2-5	-	CSVARQDLQETQYF	TGCAGCGTTGCGAGACAGGACCTACAAGAGACCCAGTACTTC
many	TRBV29-1	TRBJ2-1	-	CSVISSYNEQFF	TGCAGCGTTATTAGCTCCTACAATGAGCAGTTCTTC
few	TRBV18	TRBJ2-1	-	CASSPKYEGSYNEQFF	TGTGCCAGCTCACCGAAGTACGAGGGCTCCTACAATGAGCAGTTCTTC
few	TRBV7-3	TRBJ2-1	-	CASSGPGLREQFF	TGTGCCAGCAGCGGGCCGGGACTCCGGGAGCAGTTCTTC
few	TRBV27	TRBJ1-6	-	CASSPGDRPPLHF	TGTGCCAGCAGTCCGGGGGACCGACCACCCCTCCACTTT
-	TRBV25-1	TRBJ1-2	-	CASSEGGSHYGYTF	TGTGCCAGCAGTGAGGGTGGTAGCCACTATGGCTACACCTTC
-	TRBV6-6	TRBJ1-2	TRBD1	CAARTGSPGGYTF	TGTGCCGCCCGGACAGGGTCTCCTGGAGGCTACACCTTC
few	TRBV6-4	TRBJ2-2	-	CASSPGGGANTGELFF	TGTGCCAGCAGTCCCGGTGGAGGAGCTAACACCGGGGAGCTGTTTTTT
-	TRBV4-1	TRBJ2-1	TRBD1	CASQLTGEDDEQFF	TGCGCCAGTCAACTGACAGGGGAGGATGATGAGCAGTTCTTC
few	TRBV28	TRBJ2-7	TRBD1	CASSEPGTGAYEQYF	TGTGCCAGCAGCGAACCCGGGACAGGGGCCTACGAGCAGTACTTC
-	TRBV13	TRBJ1-4	-	CASSLGSQGPSNEKLFF	TGTGCCAGCAGCTTAGGAAGTCAGGGGCCCTCTAATGAAAAACTGTTTTTT
-	TRBV19	TRBJ1-1	-	CASSIKDNTEAFF	TGTGCCAGTAGTATTAAGGATAACACTGAAGCTTTCTTT